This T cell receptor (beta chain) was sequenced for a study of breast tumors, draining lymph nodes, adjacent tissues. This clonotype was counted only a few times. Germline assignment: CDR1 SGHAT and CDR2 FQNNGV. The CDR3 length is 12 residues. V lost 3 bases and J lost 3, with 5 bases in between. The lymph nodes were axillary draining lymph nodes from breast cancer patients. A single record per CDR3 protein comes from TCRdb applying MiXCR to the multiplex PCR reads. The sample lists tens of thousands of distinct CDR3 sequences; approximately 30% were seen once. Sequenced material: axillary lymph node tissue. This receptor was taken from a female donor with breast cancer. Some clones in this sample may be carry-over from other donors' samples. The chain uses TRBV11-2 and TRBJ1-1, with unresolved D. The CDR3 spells CASSFGDTEAFF. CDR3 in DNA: TGTGCCAGCAGCTTCGGTGACACTGAAGCTTTCTTT.